This T cell receptor (beta chain) is from a study of T cell changes during pregnancy in multiple sclerosis. The CDR3 is made up of 16 amino acids. With V trimmed by 6 bases and J by 1 base, 8 bases remained unmatched. CDR1 is MNHEY and CDR2 is SMNVEV in the germline V gene (reference sequence). The protocol was immunoSEQ multiplex PCR, while the TCRdb copy is restricted to in-frame clones and leaves out a portion. Seen here are some 33,000 clones, about nine tenths observed once, and the top ten hold more than 9.5%. The sequence was collected from a female donor with multiple sclerosis, enrolled in a pregnancy study. The input for sequencing was CD8+ T cells from peripheral blood mononuclear cells, taken in the third trimester of pregnancy. V gene TRBV27 combines with J gene TRBJ2-3; 9 positions match TRBD2. The CDR3 DNA follows: TGTGCCAGCAGGGTGGACATAGCGGGGGGCACAGATACGCAGTATTTT. Translating gives CASRVDIAGGTDTQYF.